This paragraph covers one TCR beta chain sequence. Trimming cost V 4 bases and J 6 bases; bases outside gene matches: 10. CDR3 size: 15 residues. The germline V gene has CDR1 SGHVS and CDR2 FQNEAQ. TCRdb recomputed calls from the RT-PCR reads with MiXCR, one row per CDR3 protein. The sample holds about 76,000 distinct CDR3 sequences; approximately 26% are singletons and the top ten take about 30%. The data originate from a study of patients and donors after allogeneic stem cell transplantation. The TCR sequence derives from a human donor who was either an allogeneic HSCT recipient or a stem cell or donor lymphocyte infusion donor (not recorded which). It is not recorded whose cells these are; they may come from a transplant donor. J is TRBJ2-3 and V is TRBV7-8; TRBD2 matches 7 bases. Material for sequencing was blood, either unsorted or a sorted T cell fraction (not recorded which). The chain's CDR3 is CASSSRTGGRDTQYF. The DNA for the CDR3 is TGTGCCAGCAGCTCGCGGACGGGAGGTCGGGATACGCAGTATTTT.